The entry that follows covers one T cell receptor (beta chain) sequence. Antigen: not known. V was clipped by 3 bases and J by 5 bases; unmatched bases: 14. Per germline, CDR1 SGHTA and CDR2 FQGNSA. The CDR3 covers 18 residues. This record belongs to a study of shared clonotypes between healthy human individuals. Study-level points and caveats: Having only a few donors restricted how much genetic and exposure-history diversity was captured. A reduction in generation probabilities was seen for non-shared clonotypes relative to those shared by all four donors.

When replicate PCRs were run on sorted subsets, they used 200 ng DNA, about 30,000 T cell genomes. Sequencing used immunoSEQ multiplex PCR; TCRdb keeps in-frame clones, though not all of them. The data show 1,100,000 or so clones, with 75% to 80% seen just once and approximately 0.5% held by the top ten. The chain couples TRBV7-2 to TRBJ2-3, with TRBD2 matching 10 bases. The sample was memory CD4+ T cells from PBMCs. Subset meaning: CD45RA-negative fraction. The TCR was taken from a man between 18 and 29 years old in good health. Some clones in this sample may be carry-over from other donors' samples. The CDR3 is CASSLLGLATRVGDTQYF. CDR3 nucleotides: TGTGCCAGCAGCTTGTTGGGACTAGCGACGCGGGTTGGAGATACGCAGTATTTT. Variable domain in full (rest from reference TRBV7-2 and TRBJ2-3): GAGVSQSPSNKVTEKGKDVELRCDPISGHTALYWYRQSLGQGLEFLIYFQGNSAPDKSGLPSDRFSAERTGGSVSTLTIQRTQQEDSAVYLCASSLLGLATRVGDTQYFGPGTRLTVL.